This T cell receptor beta chain was identified in a study of a mutant IDH1 vaccine in newly diagnosed glioma. The wider study: Following radiotherapy alone, or alongside temozolomide cycles, vaccination was started after an interval of 4-6 weeks. Patients under treatment included 62.5% males and about 40% females and had a mean age of around 40 years. Previous treatment comprised radiotherapy, temozolomide, or both, mostly both. General observations from the study: Immune responses induced by the vaccine were seen in over 80% of patients, spanning multiple MHC alleles.

Time point indicated: week 35, safety follow-up. Mutant IDH1 20-mer peptide, at 300 ug, made up each vaccine dose, with topical imiquimod. Notes on this clone: Antigen specificity is unknown.

CDR3 length: 13 residues. Per the germline V gene, CDR1 is SQVTM and CDR2 is ANQGSEA. J was trimmed by 9 bases and V by 7 bases; bases with no gene match: 8. Sequencing was performed with immunoSEQ multiplex PCR; in TCRdb, only in-frame clones are kept and a portion is missing. Seen here are about 44,000 clones, roughly 79% observed once, and the top ten hold 4.5% to 5.5%. This TCR came from a woman in her thirties or forties with glioma. Some clones in this sample may be carry-over from other donors' samples. V and J are TRBV29-1 and TRBJ2-1, with 11 positions matching TRBD2. The sequencing here drew on PBMCs, taken from a glioma patient whose treatment included an IDH1 peptide vaccine. CDR3 amino acids: CSGGTSGFSEQFF. In DNA, the CDR3 is TGCAGCGGAGGGACTAGCGGTTTTTCTGAGCAGTTCTTC.